This is a list of T cell receptor beta chains from one sample in a study of Ad26.COV2.S vaccination and SARS-CoV-2 variants. The data were produced by immunoSEQ multiplex PCR, yet TCRdb's version contains in-frame clones alone and is incomplete. Of fewer than 400,000 clones listed, approximately 86% were seen once; the top ten hold 1.9%. Sequencing used peripheral blood, obtained in a trial of Ad26.COV2.S vaccine versus placebo. The receptors shown here come from a person between 18 and 60 years old who received the Ad26.COV2.S COVID-19 vaccine or a placebo. CDR3s include the opening cysteine and the closing phenylalanine or tryptophan. The D gene is left open where the match is weak. Clone size is stated in some rows and not others, as once, few, many or a class when expanded.

CDR3: CASSPSPGQLQETQYF; DNA: TGTGCCAGCAGCCCCTCCCCTGGACAGCTCCAAGAGACCCAGTACTTC; D: .; J: TRBJ2-5; V: TRBV7-9; size: .
CDR3: CAWSQDGLAEAFF; DNA: TGTGCCTGGAGCCAGGATGGGCTTGCTGAAGCTTTCTTT; D: .; J: TRBJ1-1; V: TRBV30; size: .
CDR3: CASSRDRDREQYF; DNA: TGTGCCAGCAGCAGGGACAGGGACAGGGAGCAGTACTTC; D: TRBD1; J: TRBJ2-7; V: TRBV5-4; size: .
CDR3: CASSLEGQGVYF; DNA: TGTGCCAGCAGTCTAGAAGGACAGGGTGTGTACTTC; D: TRBD1; J: TRBJ2-7; V: TRBV27; size: .
CDR3: CATGTSGDNEQFF; DNA: TGTGCCACCGGGACTAGCGGGGACAATGAGCAGTTCTTC; D: TRBD2; J: TRBJ2-1; V: TRBV10-3; size: .
CDR3: CASSFSGGPYEQYF; DNA: TGTGCCAGCAGCTTTAGCGGGGGGCCCTACGAGCAGTACTTC; D: TRBD2; J: TRBJ2-7; V: TRBV7-2; size: few
CDR3: CASSLNHRALTDTQYF; DNA: TGTGCCAGCAGCTTAAATCACAGGGCTTTAACAGATACGCAGTATTTT; D: .; J: TRBJ2-3; V: TRBV5-4; size: .
CDR3: CASSTEPGATDTQYF; DNA: TGTGCCAGCAGTACCGAACCGGGGGCCACAGATACGCAGTATTTT; D: .; J: TRBJ2-3; V: TRBV6-6; size: .
CDR3: CASSQPGTGRSYEQYF; DNA: TGCGCCAGCAGCCAACCCGGGACAGGGAGGTCCTACGAGCAGTACTTC; D: TRBD1; J: TRBJ2-7; V: TRBV4-1; size: .
CDR3: CASSLPGAAYNEQFF; DNA: TGTGCCAGCAGCTTGCCCGGGGCCGCCTACAATGAGCAGTTCTTC; D: .; J: TRBJ2-1; V: TRBV5-6; size: .
CDR3: CASSLRLQGAHTEAFF; DNA: TGTGCCAGCAGCTTACGGCTCCAGGGGGCGCACACTGAAGCTTTCTTT; D: TRBD1; J: TRBJ1-1; V: TRBV7-8; size: .
CDR3: CASSQEAGGYTF; DNA: TGTGCCAGCAGCCAAGAAGCGGGGGGCTACACCTTC; D: .; J: TRBJ1-2; V: TRBV3-1/TRBV3-2; size: .
CDR3: CAWSVRETQYF; DNA: TGTGCCTGGAGTGTACGCGAGACCCAGTACTTC; D: .; J: TRBJ2-5; V: TRBV30; size: .
CDR3: CASSFGRGLYEQYF; DNA: TGTGCCAGCAGCTTTGGACGAGGACTCTACGAGCAGTACTTC; D: .; J: TRBJ2-7; V: TRBV5-6; size: .
CDR3: CARSLDRRYF; DNA: TGTGCCAGAAGCTTGGATCGGCGGTACTTC; D: .; J: TRBJ2-7; V: TRBV5-3; size: .
CDR3: CASSQSWDRGSSPLHF; DNA: TGTGCCAGCAGCCAATCTTGGGACAGGGGTTCATCACCCCTCCACTTT; D: TRBD1; J: TRBJ1-6; V: TRBV3-1/TRBV3-2; size: .
CDR3: CASSPEQSYEQYF; DNA: TGTGCCAGCTCACCTGAACAGAGCTACGAGCAGTACTTC; D: .; J: TRBJ2-7; V: TRBV18; size: few
CDR3: CASSENLASSYNEQFF; DNA: TGTGCCAGCAGTGAAAATCTTGCTTCCTCCTACAATGAGCAGTTCTTC; D: .; J: TRBJ2-1; V: TRBV2; size: .
CDR3: CASTRTGNTEAFF; DNA: TGTGCCAGCACACGGACAGGAAACACTGAAGCTTTCTTT; D: TRBD1; J: TRBJ1-1; V: TRBV6-5; size: once
CDR3: CAWTRGSGGGGQPQHF; DNA: TGTGCCTGGACGCGGGGTTCAGGGGGCGGTGGACAGCCCCAGCATTTT; D: TRBD1; J: TRBJ1-5; V: TRBV30; size: .
CDR3: CASSHRGHEQYF; DNA: TGCGCCAGCAGCCACCGAGGCCACGAGCAGTACTTC; D: .; J: TRBJ2-7; V: TRBV4-1; size: .
CDR3: CASSPTGGNTGELFF; DNA: TGCGCCAGCAGCCCCACCGGGGGGAACACCGGGGAGCTGTTTTTT; D: .; J: TRBJ2-2; V: TRBV5-1; size: .
CDR3: CATSDLTPGQGVYEQYF; DNA: TGTGCCACCAGTGATTTAACCCCCGGACAGGGCGTTTACGAGCAGTACTTC; D: TRBD1; J: TRBJ2-7; V: TRBV24-1; size: .
CDR3: CASSQFTGNTEAFF; DNA: TGTGCCAGCAGCCAATTCACAGGGAACACTGAAGCTTTCTTT; D: .; J: TRBJ1-1; V: TRBV3-1/TRBV3-2; size: .
CDR3: CASSLGGYEQYF; DNA: TGCGCCAGCAGCTTGGGGGGATACGAGCAGTACTTC; D: .; J: TRBJ2-7; V: TRBV5-1; size: .
CDR3: CASTLTWGGTLFF; DNA: TGTGCCAGCACCCTTACGTGGGGGGGCACGCTGTTTTTT; D: .; J: TRBJ2-2; V: TRBV3-1/TRBV3-2; size: .
CDR3: CASSQDLGTLFYLGNTIYF; DNA: TGCGCCAGCAGCCAAGATCTCGGGACCCTCTTCTACCTTGGAAACACCATATATTTT; D: .; J: TRBJ1-3; V: TRBV4-1; size: .